These 4 T cell receptor beta chains were all obtained from the same sample, sequenced in a study of blood T cell repertoires in COVID-19. Here immunoSEQ multiplex PCR was the method, and the copy in TCRdb shows in-frame clones only, minus some. The sample has over 110,000 clones, approximately 88% seen once; the top ten hold around 26%. The source material was peripheral blood. The receptors shown here come from a human donor in a cohort sampled during active COVID-19.

The chain employs TRBV5-1 and TRBJ1-2; D is undetermined. Germline V CDR1 and CDR2: SGHRS, YFSETQ. The CDR3 runs 13 residues. V was cut by 0 bases and J by 6 bases, with 9 bases left in between. The DNA for the CDR3 is TGCGCCAGCAGCTTGGACAGCAGTAATGGCTACACCTTC. Amino acids: CASSLDSSNGYTF.

This chain connects TRBV30 to TRBJ2-2; 9 bases agree with TRBD1. V was clipped by 2 bases and J by 1 base; unmatched bases: 14. Germline V gene lookup returns CDR1 GTSNPN and CDR2 SVGIG (reference sequence). The CDR3 runs to 19 residues. The CDR3 is CAWSTTWGPGQGNTGELFF. CDR3 sequence (DNA): TGTGCCTGGAGTACAACATGGGGGCCGGGACAGGGGAACACCGGGGAGCTGTTTTTT.

The chain recombines TRBV4-2 with TRBJ2-7; 7 bases agree with TRBD1. There are 15 residues in the CDR3. CDR1 is LGHNA, CDR2 YNFKEQ, per germline. V lost 4 bases to trimming and J lost 5 bases; unmatched junction nucleotides: 11. CDR3 DNA sequence: TGTGCCAGCAGCCCCCTCAGGGGGAAATGGAACGAGCAGTACTTC. Translation: CASSPLRGKWNEQYF.

The V call is TRBV2, the J call TRBJ1-5; 9 bases are shared with TRBD1. This CDR3 comprises 15 residues. With V trimmed by 7 bases and J by 1 base, 5 bases remained unmatched. Per the germline V gene, CDR1 is SNHLY and CDR2 is FYNNEI. The CDR3 loop reads CASTLDRGSNQPQHF. CDR3 nucleotides: TGTGCCAGCACTCTGGACAGGGGAAGCAATCAGCCCCAGCATTTT.